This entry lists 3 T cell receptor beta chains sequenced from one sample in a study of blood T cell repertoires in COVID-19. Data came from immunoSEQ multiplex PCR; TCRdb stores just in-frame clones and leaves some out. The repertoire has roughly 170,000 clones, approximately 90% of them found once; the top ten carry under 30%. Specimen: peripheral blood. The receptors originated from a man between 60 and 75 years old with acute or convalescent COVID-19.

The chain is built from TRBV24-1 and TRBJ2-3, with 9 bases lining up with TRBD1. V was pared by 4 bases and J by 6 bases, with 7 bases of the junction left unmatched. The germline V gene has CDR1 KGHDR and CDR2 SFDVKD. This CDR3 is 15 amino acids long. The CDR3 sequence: CATSDPDRGGDTQYF. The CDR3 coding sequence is TGTGCCACCAGTGACCCGGACAGGGGAGGCGATACGCAGTATTTT.

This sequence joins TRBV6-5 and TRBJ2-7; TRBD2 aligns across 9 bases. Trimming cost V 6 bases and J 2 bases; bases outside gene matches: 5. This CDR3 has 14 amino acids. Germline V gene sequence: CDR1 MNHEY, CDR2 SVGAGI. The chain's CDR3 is CASRTPSGTYEQYF. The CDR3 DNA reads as TGTGCCAGCAGGACCCCTAGCGGGACCTACGAGCAGTACTTC.

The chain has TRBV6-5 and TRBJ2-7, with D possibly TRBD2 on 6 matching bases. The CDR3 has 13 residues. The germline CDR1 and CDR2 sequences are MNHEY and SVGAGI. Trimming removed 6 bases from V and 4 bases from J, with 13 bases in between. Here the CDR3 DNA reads TGTGCCAGCAGCAGGTCCGGGGGATACGAGCAGTACGTC. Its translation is CASSRSGGYEQYV.